Listed below are T cell receptor beta chains from one sample, sequenced in a study of T cell repertoires in cytomegalovirus infection. TCRdb fed the reads into MiXCR, producing one record per CDR3 protein. The profile shows approximately 400,000 distinct CDR3 sequences, about a third of them singletons. Sequencing was done on a sample of PBMCs. These receptors originate from a human donor in good health (CMV status not recorded). Some clones in this sample may be carry-over from other donors' samples. CDR3s include the opening cysteine and the closing phenylalanine or tryptophan. A D gene is named only where the DNA matches it firmly. Clone size is stated in some rows and not others, as once, few, many or a class when expanded.

d_gene | j_gene | abundance | v_gene | CDR3aa | CDR3nt
TRBD1 | TRBJ1-5 | many | TRBV7-2 | CASSQDRGDQPQHF | TGTGCCAGCAGCCAGGACAGGGGGGATCAGCCCCAGCATTTT
TRBD1 | TRBJ2-5 | few | TRBV7-7 | CASSPMTGGALETQYF | TGTGCCAGCAGCCCTATGACAGGGGGCGCACTGGAGACCCAGTACTTC
TRBD1 | TRBJ1-4 | few | TRBV5-1 | CASSPETGGIEKLFF | TGCGCCAGCAGCCCCGAGACAGGGGGCATTGAAAAACTGTTTTTT
. | TRBJ1-2 | many | TRBV7-6 | CASSLDPAGNYGYTF | TGTGCCAGCAGCTTGGACCCAGCGGGTAACTATGGCTACACCTTC
. | TRBJ1-2 | . | TRBV28 | CASSRGQMTWGDYGYTF | TGTGCCAGCAGCAGAGGACAGATGACTTGGGGGGACTATGGCTACACCTTC
. | TRBJ1-2 | . | TRBV7-6 | CASSLSQVVYGYTF | TGTGCCAGCAGCTTAAGCCAGGTGGTCTATGGCTACACCTTC
TRBD2 | TRBJ2-2 | many | TRBV7-2 | CASSLGMAGGATGELFF | TGTGCCAGCAGCTTGGGGATGGCGGGGGGCGCCACCGGGGAGCTGTTTTTT
. | TRBJ1-1 | few | TRBV6-2/TRBV6-3 | CASSHGTEAFF | TGTGCCAGCAGTCACGGAACTGAAGCTTTCTTT
. | TRBJ1-1 | few | TRBV19 | CASRSLQSSMNTEAFF | TGTGCCAGTAGATCCTTACAGTCGTCCATGAACACTGAAGCTTTCTTT
TRBD2 | TRBJ2-3 | . | TRBV6-5 | CASSYSVSGTSTDTQYF | TGTGCCAGCAGTTACTCTGTTAGCGGGACTAGCACAGATACGCAGTATTTT
. | TRBJ1-2 | . | TRBV20-1 | CSALRGSYGYTF | TGCAGTGCTCTACGCGGGTCCTATGGCTACACCTTC
TRBD2 | TRBJ2-7 | few | TRBV7-6 | CASSYSGLLYEQYF | TGTGCCAGCAGCTACTCGGGACTACTCTACGAGCAGTACTTC
. | TRBJ2-7 | . | TRBV6-5 | CASSYPEGEQYF | TGTGCCAGCAGTTACCCAGAAGGTGAGCAGTACTTC
. | TRBJ1-2 | . | TRBV7-9 | CASSSTQAKSPNYGYTF | TGTGCCAGCAGCTCCACCCAGGCGAAATCGCCCAACTATGGCTACACCTTC
. | TRBJ1-2 | . | TRBV27 | CASSLARSYGYTF | TGTGCCAGCAGTCTAGCTCGGAGCTATGGCTACACCTTC
. | TRBJ1-6 | . | TRBV7-2 | CASSLGAGFGNSPLHF | TGTGCCAGCAGCTTAGGCGCAGGGTTTGGAAATTCACCCCTCCACTTT
. | TRBJ2-7 | many | TRBV4-1 | CASSHPVNGAPYEQYF | TGCGCCAGCAGCCACCCGGTGAACGGGGCTCCCTACGAGCAGTACTTC
TRBD2 | TRBJ2-7 | . | TRBV20-1 | CSARDGTRSYEQYF | TGCAGTGCTAGAGATGGGACTAGGAGCTACGAGCAGTACTTC
TRBD1 | TRBJ1-4 | many | TRBV7-8 | CASSLSVGAGGVATNEKLFF | TGTGCCAGCAGCTTGTCCGTTGGGGCAGGGGGCGTCGCAACTAATGAAAAACTGTTTTTT
TRBD1 | TRBJ2-2 | . | TRBV18 | CASSPPRTGAGELFF | TGTGCCAGCTCACCACCGAGGACAGGGGCCGGGGAGCTGTTTTTT
. | TRBJ1-1 | few | TRBV7-6 | CASSFVIGDGTEAFF | TGTGCCAGCAGCTTCGTTATCGGGGACGGCACTGAAGCTTTCTTT
. | TRBJ1-5 | few | TRBV7-2 | CASSPQGINQPQHF | TGTGCCAGCAGCCCCCAGGGTATCAATCAGCCCCAGCATTTT
. | TRBJ1-4 | . | TRBV15 | CATSRLAEKLFF | TGTGCCACCAGCAGGCTTGCAGAAAAACTGTTTTTT
TRBD1 | TRBJ1-3 | . | TRBV7-2 | CASLPRGLGNTIYF | TGTGCCAGCCTGCCCAGGGGGCTTGGAAACACCATATATTTT